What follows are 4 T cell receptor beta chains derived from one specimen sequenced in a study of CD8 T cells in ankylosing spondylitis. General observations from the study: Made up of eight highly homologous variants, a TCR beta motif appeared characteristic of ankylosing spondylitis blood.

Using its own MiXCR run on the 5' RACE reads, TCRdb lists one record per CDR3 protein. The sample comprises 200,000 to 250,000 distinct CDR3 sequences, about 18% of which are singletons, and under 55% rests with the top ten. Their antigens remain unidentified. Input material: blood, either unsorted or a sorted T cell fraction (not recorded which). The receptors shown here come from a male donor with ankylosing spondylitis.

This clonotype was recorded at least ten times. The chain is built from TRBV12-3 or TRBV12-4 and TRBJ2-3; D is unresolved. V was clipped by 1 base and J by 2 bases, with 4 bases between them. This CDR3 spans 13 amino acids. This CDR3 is CASSLGSTDTQYF. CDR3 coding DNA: TGTGCCAGCAGTTTAGGATCCACAGATACGCAGTATTTT.

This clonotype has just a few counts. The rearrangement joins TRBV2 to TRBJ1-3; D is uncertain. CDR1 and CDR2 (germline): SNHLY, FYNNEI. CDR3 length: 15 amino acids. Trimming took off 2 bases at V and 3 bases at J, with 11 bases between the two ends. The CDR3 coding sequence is TGTGCCAGCAGTGAATGGGAAATGCGTGGAAACACCATATATTTT. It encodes CASSEWEMRGNTIYF.

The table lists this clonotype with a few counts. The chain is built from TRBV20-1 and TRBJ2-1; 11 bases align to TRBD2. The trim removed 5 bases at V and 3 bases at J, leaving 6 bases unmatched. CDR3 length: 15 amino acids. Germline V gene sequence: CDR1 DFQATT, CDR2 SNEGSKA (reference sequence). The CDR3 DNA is TGCAGTGCTCCCTTCCTAGCGGGAGGCTACAATGAGCAGTTCTTC. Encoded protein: CSAPFLAGGYNEQFF.

The CDR3 spells CASSQENRGSYEQYF. The CDR3 DNA reads as TGCGCCAGCAGCCAAGAGAACAGGGGTTCCTACGAGCAGTACTTC. The chain employs TRBV4-1 and TRBJ2-7; TRBD1 agrees at 7 bases. V shed 0 bases and J 1 base; nucleotides not matched to a gene: 3. CDR3 length equals 15 residues. The germline CDR1 and CDR2 sequences are MGHRA and YSYEKL.